In this sample, the clone carrying this TCR beta chain turned up a few times. The antigen remains unidentified. This sample is part of a study of CD8 T cells in ankylosing spondylitis. Study observations and caveats: Reportedly, significant enrichment of disease-linked clones occurred in matched ankylosing spondylitis synovial fluid.

MiXCR, applied by TCRdb to the 5' RACE reads, yields one record per CDR3 protein. The sample records approximately 38,000 distinct CDR3 sequences, 2.5% to 3% being singletons. Germline V CDR1 and CDR2: SGDLS, YYNGEE. Trimming cost V 1 base and J 2 bases; bases outside gene matches: 4. This CDR3 region has 15 residues. Sequenced input: blood, either unsorted or a sorted T cell fraction (not recorded which). The sequence derives from a male donor with ankylosing spondylitis or in good health (not recorded which). The chain carries TRBV9 and TRBJ2-3, with 7 positions matching TRBD2. CDR3 nucleotide sequence: TGTGCCAGCAGCGTAAGCGGGGAAAACACAGATACGCAGTATTTT. Its translation: CASSVSGENTDTQYF.